Below, 22 T cell receptor beta chains from the same sample are listed, as sequenced in a study of blood T cell repertoires in COVID-19. Here immunoSEQ multiplex PCR was the method, and the copy in TCRdb shows in-frame clones only, minus some. Among a few hundred thousand clones listed, less than 85% were seen once. Sequenced material: peripheral blood. These TCRs come from a woman under 30 with acute or convalescent COVID-19.

The chain links TRBV19 to TRBJ1-4, with a possible D match to TRBD1 (5 bases). The CDR3 runs to 15 residues. Looked up from germline, CDR1 is LNHDA and CDR2 is SQIVND (reference sequence). Deletions cut 3 bases from V and 0 bases from J, with 8 bases between. The CDR3 here is CASSIRGTTNEKLFF. In DNA, the CDR3 is TGTGCCAGTAGTATTCGGGGGACAACTAATGAAAAACTGTTTTTT.

The chain joins TRBV28 to TRBJ2-7; D is uncertain. Deletions cut 6 bases from V and 2 bases from J, with 5 bases between. The CDR3 runs to 11 residues. CDR1 is MDHEN, CDR2 SYDVKM, per germline. CDR3 loop: CASSPTYEQYF. CDR3 DNA sequence: TGTGCCAGCAGCCCTACCTACGAGCAGTACTTC.

The chain recombines TRBV11-3 with TRBJ2-1; D unclear. V was clipped by 5 bases and J by 3 bases, with 14 bases between them. CDR3 size: 15 residues. Germline V gene data show CDR1 as SGHNT and CDR2 as YENEEA. The CDR3 is CASSKDGGVYNEQFF. CDR3 bases: TGTGCCAGCAGCAAGGATGGCGGAGTCTACAATGAGCAGTTCTTC.

DNA for the CDR3: TGTGCCTGGGCGGGGGTTGACGGGGAGCTGTTTTTT. Encoded protein: CAWAGVDGELFF. The chain carries TRBV30 and TRBJ2-2, with 7 bases lining up with TRBD2. CDR1 and CDR2 (germline): GTSNPN, SVGIG (reference sequence). Unmatched junction bases numbered 4, after V lost 5 bases and J lost 7 bases. The CDR3 covers 12 residues.

The chain links TRBV7-9 to TRBJ1-5, with 7 bases matching TRBD1. J gave up 7 bases and V 5 bases, and 5 bases lay outside the gene matches. Germline V gene sequence: CDR1 SEHNR, CDR2 FQNEAQ (reference sequence). The CDR3 spans 13 residues. DNA of the CDR3: TGTGCCAGCAGCCTGACAGGGAAACAGCCCCAGCATTTT. Protein: CASSLTGKQPQHF.

The chain carries TRBV9 and TRBJ1-1; D is unresolved. The V end lost 1 base, the J end lost 3 bases, and 13 bases lay between the germline ends. This CDR3 contains 15 residues. CDR1 and CDR2 (germline): SGDLS, YYNGEE. The CDR3 sequence is CASSVPEGSDTEAFF. Here the CDR3 DNA reads TGTGCCAGCAGCGTACCTGAGGGATCTGACACTGAAGCTTTCTTT.

The rearrangement links TRBV3-1 (or the pseudogene TRBV3-2) to TRBJ2-5, with 13 bases lining up with TRBD2. Germline lookup yields CDR1 LGHDT and CDR2 YNNKEL (reference sequence). V dropped 1 base and J dropped 5; count of bases not matched to a gene: 4. The CDR3 contains 16 residues. The CDR3 loop reads CASSQAVTSGGETQYF. The CDR3 bases are TGTGCCAGCAGCCAAGCGGTGACTAGCGGGGGGGAGACCCAGTACTTC.

The chain links TRBV28 to TRBJ2-3, with D perhaps TRBD2 (5 bases). The CDR3 spans 16 residues. V was cut by 7 bases and J by 3 bases, with 20 bases left in between. CDR1 and CDR2 from the germline V gene are MDHEN and SYDVKM. CDR3 sequence reads: CASTDFGRKATDTQYF. The CDR3 DNA follows: TGTGCCAGCACCGATTTTGGGAGAAAGGCGACAGATACGCAGTATTTT.

V is TRBV5-1 and J is TRBJ1-2; 8 nucleotides align to TRBD1. With 0 bases clipped from V and 4 bases from J, the junction kept 2 bases outside the gene matches. Germline V lookup: CDR1 SGHRS, CDR2 YFSETQ. CDR3 length: 14 amino acids. CDR3 sequence (DNA): TGCGCCAGCAGCTTGGCTCAGGGGGCCTATGGCTACACCTTC. The encoded protein is CASSLAQGAYGYTF.

V is TRBV11-2 and J is TRBJ2-7; 7 bases map to TRBD2. The germline gives CDR1 SGHAT, CDR2 FQNNGV. This CDR3 is built from 16 residues. Germline trimming cut 5 bases from V and 2 bases from J; bases unmatched to any gene: 12. CDR3 sequence (DNA): TGTGCCAGCAGCCCTATCGGGGGGAACAGCCCCTACGAGCAGTACTTC. It encodes CASSPIGGNSPYEQYF.

The rearrangement joins TRBV5-1 to TRBJ2-3; D is perhaps TRBD1 (5 bases). Germline V gene data show CDR1 as SGHRS and CDR2 as YFSETQ. This CDR3 has 14 residues. The germline V and J ends were trimmed by 4 bases and 0 bases, with 9 bases remaining between them. The CDR3: CASSRQGSTDTQYF. The DNA for the CDR3 is TGCGCCAGCAGCAGGCAGGGTAGCACAGATACGCAGTATTTT. The entire variable domain, with the rest obtained from reference TRBV5-1 and TRBJ2-3, is as follows: KAGVTQTPRYLIKTRGQQVTLSCSPISGHRSVSWYQQTPGQGLQFLFEYFSETQRNKGNFPGRFSGRQFSNSRSEMNVSTLELGDSALYLCASSRQGSTDTQYFGPGTRLTVL.

The chain links TRBV19 to TRBJ1-4, with 7 bases lining up with TRBD1. With 4 bases clipped from V and 7 bases from J, the junction kept 6 bases outside the gene matches. This CDR3 is 14 amino acids long. Germline assignment: CDR1 LNHDA and CDR2 SQIVND (reference sequence). The CDR3 region has the DNA TGTGCCAGTAGTACCGGACAGGAACCTGAAAAACTGTTTTTT. It specifies CASSTGQEPEKLFF. The whole variable domain, remainder taken from reference TRBV19 and TRBJ1-4, is DGGITQSPKYLFRKEGQNVTLSCEQNLNHDAMYWYRQDPGQGLRLIYYSQIVNDFQKGDIAEGYSVSREKKESFPLTVTSAQKNPTAFYLCASSTGQEPEKLFFGSGTQLSVL.

The chain recombines TRBV7-2 with TRBJ2-7, with D uncertain. In germline, CDR1 is SGHTA, CDR2 FQGNSA. The CDR3 runs 20 residues. V was clipped by 0 bases and J by 4 bases, with 28 bases between them. CDR3 in amino acids: CASSLAAQAYLSRWNYEQYF. The DNA for the CDR3 is TGTGCCAGCAGCTTAGCTGCTCAGGCTTACCTATCTCGATGGAATTACGAGCAGTACTTC. Using reference TRBV7-2 and TRBJ2-7 for the parts outside the CDR3, the full variable domain is GAGVSQSPSNKVTEKGKDVELRCDPISGHTALYWYRQSLGQGLEFLIYFQGNSAPDKSGLPSDRFSAERTGGSVSTLTIQRTQQEDSAVYLCASSLAAQAYLSRWNYEQYFGPGTRLTVT.

This clone was seen only a few times. The DNA for the CDR3 is TGTGCCAGCAGCCGGGGAGCGGGGGGCCAGGGGTACGAGCAGTACTTC. It codes for CASSRGAGGQGYEQYF. The V and J genes are TRBV9 and TRBJ2-7; 9 bases are shared with TRBD2. The germline CDR1 and CDR2 sequences are SGDLS and YYNGEE. Germline trimming cut 4 bases from V and 4 bases from J; bases unmatched to any gene: 12. This CDR3 contains 16 residues.

The rearrangement uses TRBV6-6 and TRBJ1-5, with a weak D call TRBD1 (6 bases). The CDR3 loop spans 16 amino acids. V lost 5 bases and J 1 base, leaving 15 bases between the germline ends. Germline V gene data show CDR1 as MNHNY and CDR2 as SVGAGI (reference sequence). The CDR3: CASSTGKGGSNQPQHF. CDR3 sequence (DNA): TGTGCCAGCAGTACAGGGAAGGGGGGGAGCAATCAGCCCCAGCATTTT.

V is TRBV27 and J is TRBJ2-2; tentatively, D is TRBD1 (6 bases). This CDR3 comprises 16 residues. The V and J ends lost 5 bases and 0 bases respectively, with 13 bases between them. Looked up from germline, CDR1 is MNHEY and CDR2 is SMNVEV (reference sequence). CDR3: CASSPGQFANTGELFF. CDR3 DNA: TGTGCCAGCAGTCCTGGACAGTTTGCGAACACCGGGGAGCTGTTTTTT.

V gene TRBV4-1 combines with J gene TRBJ2-7; tentatively, D is TRBD2 (5 bases). Germline V gene sequence: CDR1 MGHRA, CDR2 YSYEKL. Trimming took 0 bases from V and 4 from J, leaving 10 bases between them. This CDR3 has 14 residues. The CDR3 coding sequence is TGCGCCAGCAGCCAAGATAACCTAGCATACGAGCAGTACTTC. It encodes CASSQDNLAYEQYF.

The chain links TRBV6-5 to TRBJ1-1; perhaps TRBD1 as D (6 bases). The CDR3 sequence is 15 residues long. Germline-derived CDR1 and CDR2 are MNHEY and SVGAGI. Trimming removed 0 bases at V and 7 bases at J, with 15 bases between. CDR3 sequence (DNA): TGTGCCAGCAGTTACTCGAGTCAGGGGCCCTTTGAAGCTTTCTTT. Translating gives CASSYSSQGPFEAFF.

The V call is TRBV28, the J call TRBJ1-1; no clear D. Trimming removed 1 base at V and 0 bases at J, with 6 bases between. The germline V gene has CDR1 MDHEN and CDR2 SYDVKM. The CDR3 is made up of 14 amino acids. As DNA, the CDR3 is TGTGCCAGCAGTTTATACAGCATGAACACTGAAGCTTTCTTT. This encodes CASSLYSMNTEAFF.

This clone was counted once. The CDR3 reads CASSLETSGYTF. In DNA form, the CDR3 reads TGTGCCAGCAGTTTGGAGACGAGTGGCTACACCTTC. The chain combines TRBV12-3 or TRBV12-4 with TRBJ1-2; D remains ambiguous. This CDR3 comprises 12 residues. Trimming stripped 3 bases from V and 7 bases from J, with 9 bases between.

The genes are TRBV5-1 and TRBJ1-2, with a tentative D call TRBD1 (6 bases). The CDR3 sequence is 14 residues long. V was pared by 0 bases and J by 2 bases, with 8 bases between. Germline-derived CDR1 and CDR2 are SGHRS and YFSETQ. CDR3 DNA: TGCGCCAGCAGCTTGGAGGGGACAAACTATGGCTACACCTTC. It encodes CASSLEGTNYGYTF.

This chain joins TRBV11-2 and TRBJ1-1; 9 bases fit TRBD1. CDR1 and CDR2 from the germline V gene are SGHAT and FQNNGV. V trimming: 7 bases; J trimming: 5 bases; junction bases outside the gene matches: 11. This CDR3 comprises 15 residues. CDR3 nucleotides: TGTGCCAGCAATCGAAAACAGGGGGCCCGAACTGAAGCTTTCTTT. Protein sequence: CASNRKQGARTEAFF.